Here is one T cell receptor (beta chain) with its context. TCRdb reprocessed the 5' RACE reads and reports one entry per CDR3 protein, with no DNA. Here the sample table reports around 140,000 distinct CDR3 sequences. Per germline, CDR1 SQVTM and CDR2 ANQGSEA. The CDR3 is 12 amino acids. Unfractionated whole blood yielded total RNA, and T cells were not sorted. This sample is part of a study of monozygotic twins with inflammatory bowel disease. The chain links TRBV29-1 to TRBJ2-3; as DNA is missing, the TRBD1 call by TCRdb cannot be tested. This TCR came from a human donor with ulcerative colitis or Crohn's disease, or a healthy co-twin of an affected twin (not recorded which). Sequenced sample: blood. This CDR3 reads CSVEDRGGLKYF.